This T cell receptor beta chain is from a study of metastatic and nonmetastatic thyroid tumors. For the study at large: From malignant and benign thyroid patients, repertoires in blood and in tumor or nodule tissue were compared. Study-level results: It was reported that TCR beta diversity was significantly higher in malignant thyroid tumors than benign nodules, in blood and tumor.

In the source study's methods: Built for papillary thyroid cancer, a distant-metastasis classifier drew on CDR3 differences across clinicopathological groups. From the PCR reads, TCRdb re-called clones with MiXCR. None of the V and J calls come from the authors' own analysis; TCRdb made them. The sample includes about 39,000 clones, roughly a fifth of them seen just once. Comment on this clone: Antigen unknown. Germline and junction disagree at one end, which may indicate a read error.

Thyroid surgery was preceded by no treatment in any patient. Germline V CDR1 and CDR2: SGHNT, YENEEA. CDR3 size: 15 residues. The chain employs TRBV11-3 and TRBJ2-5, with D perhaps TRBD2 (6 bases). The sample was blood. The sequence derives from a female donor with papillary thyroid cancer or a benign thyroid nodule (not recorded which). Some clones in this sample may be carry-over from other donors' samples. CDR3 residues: CSSSLAARVGETQYF. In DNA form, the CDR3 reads TGTTCCAGCAGCTTAGCGGCCAGGGTTGGGGAGACCCAGTACTTC. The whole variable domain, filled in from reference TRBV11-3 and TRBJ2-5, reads EAGVVQSPRYKIIEKKQPVAFWCNPISGHNTLYWYLQNLGQGPELLIRYENEEAVDDSQLPKDRFSAERLKGVDSTLKIQPAELGDSAVYLCSSSLAARVGETQYFGPGTRLLVL.